The 18 T cell receptor beta chains presented below share a single source sample, sequenced in a study of T-cell memory formation after mild COVID-19. TCRdb called the 5' RACE reads again in MiXCR, with one record for every CDR3 protein. The sample holds about 320,000 distinct CDR3 sequences, about 13% seen once. Material: PBMCs or a T cell subset sorted from them (not recorded which). The receptors were sampled from a man aged 18 to 30 who had mild COVID-19 (a few samples of this study predate the infection). Cell type and time point are not known.

In this sample, this clonotype turned up a few times. This rearrangement joins TRBV5-1 to TRBJ2-1, with D perhaps given as TRBD1 or TRBD2 (5 bases each). This CDR3 is built from 15 residues. V was trimmed by 6 bases and J by 5 bases, leaving 18 bases between them. CDR1 is SGHRS, CDR2 YFSETQ, per germline. The CDR3 protein is CASTPGPTEDNEQFF. CDR3 DNA sequence: TGCGCCAGCACACCGGGACCTACGGAGGACAATGAGCAGTTCTTC.

This chain joins TRBV6-2 or TRBV6-3 and TRBJ2-5, with D perhaps TRBD1 (6 bases). The CDR3 has 16 amino acids. Germline V gives CDR1 MNHEY, CDR2 SVGEGT. With 6 bases removed from V and 4 bases from J, the gap between germline ends came to 21 bases. The CDR3 coding sequence is TGTGCCAGCAGCCGAACGGTGTACAGGGAGTCAGAGACCCAGTACTTC. Translation gives CASSRTVYRESETQYF.

The V gene is TRBV9, the J gene TRBJ1-5, with D hard to call. The V gene's germline CDR1 is SGDLS and CDR2 YYNGEE. The CDR3 covers 17 residues. V lost 0 bases, J lost 4 bases, and 17 bases lay in between. The chain's CDR3 is CASSVAADWPQNQPQHF. DNA for the CDR3: TGTGCCAGCAGCGTAGCAGCGGACTGGCCACAGAATCAGCCCCAGCATTTT.

This clonotype appeared many times. The chain couples TRBV18 to TRBJ2-7, with 11 bases that match TRBD1. Germline V lookup: CDR1 KGHSH, CDR2 LQKENI. The junction had 2 bases not matched to a gene; V was cut back by 3 bases and J by 1 base. The CDR3 runs 15 residues. The CDR3 reads CASSPGQGGSYEQYV. The CDR3 DNA reads as TGTGCCAGCTCACCGGGACAGGGGGGGTCCTACGAGCAGTACGTC.

This clonotype was counted between two and nine times. V usage is TRBV6-1 and J usage is TRBJ1-1; 7 bases fit TRBD1. The CDR3 loop spans 15 amino acids. The germline V gene encodes CDR1 MNHNS and CDR2 SASEGT. V trimming: 6 bases; J trimming: 0 bases; junction bases outside the gene matches: 7. CDR3 sequence reads: CASRYRGPMNTEAFF. The CDR3 DNA reads TGTGCCAGCAGATACAGGGGTCCCATGAACACTGAAGCTTTCTTT.

This clonotype was counted only a few times. V is TRBV10-2 and J is TRBJ2-3; no definite D call. Germline CDR1 is WSHSY and CDR2 is SAAADI. The CDR3 consists of 15 residues. Deletions cut 8 bases from V and 2 bases from J, with 17 bases between. The CDR3 loop reads CASSIRSPPTDTQYF. The CDR3 DNA reads TGCGCCAGCTCCATACGGAGTCCTCCCACAGATACGCAGTATTTT.

This clonotype was seen a handful of times. The chain employs TRBV12-3 or TRBV12-4 and TRBJ2-1, with D possibly being TRBD1 (5 bases). Trimming took 5 bases from V and 7 from J, leaving 12 bases between them. The CDR3 length is 13 residues. The CDR3 region has the DNA TGTGCCAGCAGTCGGCAGGGTAGGAATGAGCAGTTCTTC. Amino acid sequence: CASSRQGRNEQFF.

Note on this clonotype: A read error may produce the germline difference seen at one junction end. This chain joins TRBV24-1 and TRBJ1-5, with D perhaps matching TRBD1 (5 bases). Germline lookup yields CDR1 KGHDR and CDR2 SFDVKD. The length of the CDR3 is 16 residues. Here the CDR3 reads CASSDPSGSRNQPQHF. Written as DNA, the CDR3 is TGTGCCTCCAGTGATCCATCAGGGAGCCGGAATCAGCCCCAGCATTTT.

V gene TRBV18 combines with J gene TRBJ1-1; D not resolved. Trimming pared 0 bases from V and 9 bases from J, leaving 8 bases between. The germline V gene encodes CDR1 KGHSH and CDR2 LQKENI. The CDR3 covers 12 residues. In nucleotides, the CDR3 is TGTGCCAGCTCACCACCGGGTCAGAAAGCTTTCTTT. It is translated as CASSPPGQKAFF.

The chain uses TRBV2 and TRBJ2-7, with D perhaps TRBD2 (5 bases). Trimming cost V 1 base and J 7 bases, with 17 bases left between them. The CDR3 has 15 amino acids. Per the germline V gene, CDR1 is SNHLY and CDR2 is FYNNEI. DNA for the CDR3: TGTGCCAGCAGTGAAGGGTCAAGGGAGCCTTGGGAGCAGTACGTC. This encodes CASSEGSREPWEQYV.

This clonotype has ten or more counts. The genes are TRBV6-2 or TRBV6-3 and TRBJ1-4; no firm D call. Trimming shortened V by 0 bases and J by 4 bases, and 9 bases separated the two germline ends. Germline loops: CDR1 MNHEY, CDR2 SVGEGT. The CDR3 is made up of 15 amino acids. CDR3 sequence (DNA): TGTGCCAGCAGTTACTCTATCGGAGATAATGAAAAACTGTTTTTT. Protein product: CASSYSIGDNEKLFF.

This clonotype was seen repeatedly, ten times or more. V and J are TRBV27 and TRBJ2-5; 7 bases map to TRBD1. This CDR3 spans 16 amino acids. The V segment lost 3 bases and the J segment 5 bases; nucleotides outside the gene matches: 12. Germline assignment: CDR1 MNHEY and CDR2 SMNVEV (reference sequence). The CDR3 nucleotides are TGTGCCAGCAGTTTTTGGGCAGGGGGATCGGGCGAGACCCAGTACTTC. This gives the protein CASSFWAGGSGETQYF.

This clonotype was observed a few times. This sequence joins TRBV7-2 and TRBJ1-6, with 7 nucleotides matching TRBD1. The CDR3 sequence is 14 residues long. Germline V CDR1 and CDR2: SGHTA, FQGNSA. V lost 4 bases and J lost 14; bases outside the gene matches: 11. CDR3 nucleotide sequence: TGTGCCAGCAGCTACGGACAGGCCAAAGCATCCCTCCACTTT. It specifies CASSYGQAKASLHF.

This clonotype was observed at least ten times. The chain joins TRBV4-3 to TRBJ2-1, with D tentatively TRBD2 (5 bases). There are 14 residues in the CDR3. In germline, CDR1 is LGHNA, CDR2 YSLEER. The V end lost 5 bases, the J end lost 4 bases, and 12 bases lay between the germline ends. The CDR3: CASSTRESYNEQFF. CDR3 nucleotide sequence: TGCGCCAGCAGCACCCGGGAATCATACAATGAGCAGTTCTTC.

In this sample, this clonotype turned up a few times. The V call is TRBV20-1, the J call TRBJ2-1; 9 bases match TRBD2. Trimming cost V 1 base and J 9 bases; bases outside gene matches: 19. The CDR3 loop spans 18 amino acids. The germline gives CDR1 DFQATT, CDR2 SNEGSKA (reference sequence). The CDR3 loop reads CSARGPGTSHGAWGEQFF. CDR3 DNA: TGCAGTGCTAGAGGGCCCGGGACTAGCCACGGGGCCTGGGGTGAGCAGTTCTTC.

This clonotype was picked up many times. The V call is TRBV5-5, the J call TRBJ1-2, with D tentatively TRBD1 (6 bases). V lost 4 bases and J lost 3, with 10 bases in between. The CDR3 is 13 amino acids. Germline V gene lookup returns CDR1 SGHKS and CDR2 YYEKEE (reference sequence). The CDR3 DNA sequence: TGTGCCAGCAGCAGGACAGTGGACTATGGCTACACCTTC. Its protein product is CASSRTVDYGYTF.

This clonotype was seen repeatedly, ten times or more. The rearrangement uses TRBV20-1 and TRBJ2-7; TRBD1 might be the D (6 bases). The V end lost 1 base, the J end lost 5 bases, and 15 bases lay between the germline ends. The CDR3 spans 14 residues. The germline V gene encodes CDR1 DFQATT and CDR2 SNEGSKA (reference sequence). The CDR3 DNA is TGCAGTGCTAGAGCGACAGGCCCTCGCGACGAGCAGTACTTC. The encoded protein is CSARATGPRDEQYF.

Many counts were recorded for this clonotype. V is TRBV6-2 or TRBV6-3 and J is TRBJ1-1; tentatively, D is TRBD1 (5 bases). This CDR3 region has 14 residues. Germline V gives CDR1 MNHEY, CDR2 SVGEGT. Trimming removed 6 bases at V and 4 bases at J, with 15 bases between. The CDR3 bases are TGTGCCAGCAGCCGGGACGGGCTTGCCACTGAAGCTTTCTTT. The encoded protein is CASSRDGLATEAFF.